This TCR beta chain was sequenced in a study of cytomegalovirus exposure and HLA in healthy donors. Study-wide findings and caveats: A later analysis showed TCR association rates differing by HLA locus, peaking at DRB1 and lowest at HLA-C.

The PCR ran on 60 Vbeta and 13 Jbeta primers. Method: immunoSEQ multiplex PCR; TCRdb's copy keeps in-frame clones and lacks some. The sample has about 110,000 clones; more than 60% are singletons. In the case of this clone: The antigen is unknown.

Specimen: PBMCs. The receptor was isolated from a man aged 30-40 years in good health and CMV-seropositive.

The CDR3 sequence: CASSGSAGQPYGYTF. The CDR3 region has the DNA TGTGCCAGCAGTGGCTCGGCGGGACAGCCCTATGGCTACACCTTC. This sequence joins TRBV6-1 and TRBJ1-2, with 7 nucleotides matching TRBD1. Germline loops: CDR1 MNHNS, CDR2 SASEGT. The V and J ends lost 4 bases and 4 bases, in that order; junction bases with no gene match: 9. This CDR3 spans 15 amino acids.